The rows below give T cell receptor beta chains drawn from one sample of a study of T cell responses to AZD1222 COVID-19 vaccine. Measured with immunoSEQ multiplex PCR; TCRdb has only the in-frame clones, and not every one. This sample has some 150,000 clones; approximately 88% occur once, and the top ten carry 2% to 2.5%. This specimen consisted of peripheral blood, obtained on day 0 of AZD1222 vaccination. Every receptor here comes from an adult in good health. CDR3s include the opening cysteine and the closing phenylalanine or tryptophan. The order of the fields is D gene, V gene, J gene, clone size, CDR3 DNA, CDR3 protein. D genes are given only for firm matches. Size is stated for part of the rows, as once, few or many counts, or as a class when the clone is expanded.

d_gene: .
v_gene: TRBV6-6
j_gene: TRBJ1-2
abundance: few
CDR3nt: TGTGCCAGCCAGCGGTGGGGCTACACCTTC
CDR3aa: CASQRWGYTF

d_gene: TRBD1
v_gene: TRBV7-9
j_gene: TRBJ2-1
abundance: .
CDR3nt: TGTGCCAGCAGCTTAGCCCTGACAGGGGCTTACAATGAGCAGTTCTTC
CDR3aa: CASSLALTGAYNEQFF

d_gene: .
v_gene: TRBV5-1
j_gene: TRBJ1-4
abundance: .
CDR3nt: TGCGCCAGCAGCTTGGAGGGGACCGCCGATGAAAAACTGTTTTTT
CDR3aa: CASSLEGTADEKLFF

d_gene: .
v_gene: TRBV10-1
j_gene: TRBJ2-7
abundance: once
CDR3nt: TGCGCCAGCTTCCACCCGGGCAGTTATGAGCAGTACTTC
CDR3aa: CASFHPGSYEQYF

d_gene: TRBD1
v_gene: TRBV19
j_gene: TRBJ1-4
abundance: once
CDR3nt: TGTGCCAGTAGTACGGACAGGGCTAATGAAAAACTGTTTTTT
CDR3aa: CASSTDRANEKLFF

d_gene: .
v_gene: TRBV16
j_gene: TRBJ1-1
abundance: once
CDR3nt: TGTGCCAGCAGCCCTCGGACGGGGGACACTGAAGCTTTCTTT
CDR3aa: CASSPRTGDTEAFF

d_gene: .
v_gene: TRBV3-1/TRBV3-2
j_gene: TRBJ1-1
abundance: .
CDR3nt: TGTGCCAGCAGCTCCGTCGGGGCTGAAGCTTTCTTT
CDR3aa: CASSSVGAEAFF

d_gene: TRBD1
v_gene: TRBV5-1
j_gene: TRBJ1-2
abundance: .
CDR3nt: TGCGCCAGCAGCTTAGGGGACAGGGGGCGCGTCTATGGCTACACCTTC
CDR3aa: CASSLGDRGRVYGYTF

d_gene: TRBD1
v_gene: TRBV7-2
j_gene: TRBJ1-1
abundance: .
CDR3nt: TGTGCCAGCAGCACGCAGGGACAGGGGACCACTGAAGCTTTCTTT
CDR3aa: CASSTQGQGTTEAFF

d_gene: .
v_gene: TRBV29-1
j_gene: TRBJ1-4
abundance: .
CDR3nt: TGCAGCGTTGAAGATCCCGAGGGGGAACTGTTTTTT
CDR3aa: CSVEDPEGELFF

d_gene: .
v_gene: TRBV28
j_gene: TRBJ2-7
abundance: .
CDR3nt: TGTGCCAGCAGTCTCCTAGGGGACTACGAGCAGTACTTC
CDR3aa: CASSLLGDYEQYF

d_gene: .
v_gene: TRBV28
j_gene: TRBJ2-7
abundance: .
CDR3nt: TGTGCCAGCAGTTTGAACTGGGCGGGAAGCTCCTACGAGCAGTACTTC
CDR3aa: CASSLNWAGSSYEQYF

d_gene: TRBD2
v_gene: TRBV9
j_gene: TRBJ2-1
abundance: once
CDR3nt: TGTGCCAGCAGCCAAGAGGGCAGCGGGAGGGGAAAGGGTGAGCAGTTCTTC
CDR3aa: CASSQEGSGRGKGEQFF

d_gene: TRBD1
v_gene: TRBV6-5
j_gene: TRBJ1-1
abundance: .
CDR3nt: TGTGCCAGCAGTTCAGGGGGCTGGACTGAAGCTTTCTTT
CDR3aa: CASSSGGWTEAFF

d_gene: TRBD1
v_gene: TRBV28
j_gene: TRBJ1-1
abundance: .
CDR3nt: TGTGCCAGCAGTCCAGGGGGAAAGAACACTGAAGCTTTCTTT
CDR3aa: CASSPGGKNTEAFF

d_gene: .
v_gene: TRBV27
j_gene: TRBJ1-1
abundance: .
CDR3nt: TGTGCCAGCAGTTTAGTGGGGGGCCTCATGAACACTGAAGCTTTCTTT
CDR3aa: CASSLVGGLMNTEAFF

d_gene: .
v_gene: TRBV4-1
j_gene: TRBJ1-4
abundance: .
CDR3nt: TGCGCCAGCAGCCAAGACCGGACAGCAAATGAAAAACTGTTTTTT
CDR3aa: CASSQDRTANEKLFF

d_gene: .
v_gene: TRBV7-3
j_gene: TRBJ2-6
abundance: once
CDR3nt: TGTGCCAGCAGCCCAACAGTCTCTGGGGCCAACGTCCTGACTTTC
CDR3aa: CASSPTVSGANVLTF

d_gene: TRBD1
v_gene: TRBV6-5
j_gene: TRBJ1-1
abundance: once
CDR3nt: TGTGCCAGCAATCGACAGGGAAACTGGGCTTTCTTT
CDR3aa: CASNRQGNWAFF

d_gene: TRBD1
v_gene: TRBV10-3
j_gene: TRBJ1-2
abundance: .
CDR3nt: TGTGCCATCAGTGGGAGGACAGGGGGCTACACCTTC
CDR3aa: CAISGRTGGYTF

d_gene: .
v_gene: TRBV10-3
j_gene: TRBJ2-7
abundance: .
CDR3nt: TGTGCCATCAGTGAGTTGACGGGTGCATCCTACGAGCAGTACTTC
CDR3aa: CAISELTGASYEQYF

d_gene: TRBD1
v_gene: TRBV27
j_gene: TRBJ1-1
abundance: .
CDR3nt: TGTGCCAGCAGTTTGACAACGATGGGACACAGGGGGACTGAAGCTTTCTTT
CDR3aa: CASSLTTMGHRGTEAFF

d_gene: TRBD2
v_gene: TRBV30
j_gene: TRBJ2-1
abundance: .
CDR3nt: TGTGCCGCCAGACTAGCGATGATTAATGAGCAGTTCTTC
CDR3aa: CAARLAMINEQFF

d_gene: .
v_gene: TRBV9
j_gene: TRBJ2-3
abundance: .
CDR3nt: TGTGCCAGCAGCCCCCCGTCAGATACGCAGTATTTT
CDR3aa: CASSPPSDTQYF

d_gene: .
v_gene: TRBV6-5
j_gene: TRBJ1-1
abundance: .
CDR3nt: TGTGCCAGCGCCGGCGGCCTGAACACTGAAGCTTTCTTT
CDR3aa: CASAGGLNTEAFF